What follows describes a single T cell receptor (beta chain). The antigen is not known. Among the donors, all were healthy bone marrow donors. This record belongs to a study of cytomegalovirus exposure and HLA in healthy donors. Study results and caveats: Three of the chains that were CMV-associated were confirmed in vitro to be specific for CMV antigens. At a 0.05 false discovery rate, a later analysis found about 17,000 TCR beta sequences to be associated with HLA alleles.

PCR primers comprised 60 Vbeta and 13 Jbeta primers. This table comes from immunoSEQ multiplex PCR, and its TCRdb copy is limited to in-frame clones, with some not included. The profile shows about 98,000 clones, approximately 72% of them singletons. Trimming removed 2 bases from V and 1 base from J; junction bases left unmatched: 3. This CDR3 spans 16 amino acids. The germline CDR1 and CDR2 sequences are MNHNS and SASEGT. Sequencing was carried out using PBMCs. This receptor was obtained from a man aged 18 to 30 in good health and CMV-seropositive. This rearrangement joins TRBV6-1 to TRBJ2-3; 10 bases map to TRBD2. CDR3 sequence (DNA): TGTGCCAGCAGTGAATGGCTAGCGGGGGGCACAGATACGCAGTATTTT. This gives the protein CASSEWLAGGTDTQYF.